This T cell receptor beta chain is drawn from a study of blood T cell repertoires in COVID-19 (dated by TCRdb to 2020 to 2021). Regarding the study in general: Samples covering the acute and convalescent phases of COVID-19 were provided by collaborators in the United States, Italy and Spain. The material from the prospective study consisted of cDNA or gDNA derived from T cells, B-cell-depleted T cells, or PBMCs. Deeply sampled blood TCRbeta repertoires from subjects exposed to, actively infected with, or recovered from COVID-19 were included in the dataset. The repertoires were made available in a free public database intended to serve as a resource for research on the immune response to SARS-CoV-2. Samples were obtained from the ongoing ImmuneRACE study (first 160 participants) and from 1,254 subjects provided by 6 global collaborators. Nearly every sample came with metadata listing a de-identified subject ID, COVID-19 status, age in years and sex. Where available, HLA class I and class II types were taken from metadata supplied by the sample provider and were not determined by assay-based typing. Summary of the overall study and its limitations: Clinical and demographic metadata were provided uncurated, with the amount varying by source and participant.

The immunoSEQ Assay, a bias-controlled multiplex PCR, was used to amplify TCRbeta CDR3 regions from genomic DNA. The study's own analysis went as follows. Nucleated cell counts per sample were estimated from amplification of reference gene primers within the assay. To quantify the absolute abundance of each unique TCRbeta CDR3 rearrangement, sequence reads were collapsed and filtered. For each sample, productive Simpson clonality was calculated by taking the square root of Simpson's diversity index across productive rearrangements. Imported from immuneACCESS, the table was reduced by TCRdb to in-frame sequences with V and J called. These copies leave out some clones; in studies compared against another copy, an unresolved V gene accounts for under half, and the cause of the remainder is not known. V, J and clone size reflect that table, while D and trimming were determined from the DNA. Here the sample has about 360,000 clones; roughly 90% occur a single time. The top ten hold under 8.5% of the sample.

Points on this clone: This receptor's antigen is unknown. It has no much larger one-base neighbor in the sample; base qualities were not kept.

Per the germline V gene, SGHTA is the CDR1 and FQGTGA is the CDR2. Trimming accounts for 2 bases at V and 10 bases at J, while the number of junction bases matched to no gene is 1. The CDR3 runs 14 residues from the cysteine to the phenylalanine. Left in the record is the CDR3 DNA by itself, 42 bases read in frame from the first base. In Seattle, one collaborating source enrolled patients while the infection was active and tracked those patients longitudinally over the course of disease. Each collaborating institution followed its own protocols to collect whole blood in K2EDTA tubes. For TCRbeta analysis, collaborators shipped samples in one of three forms: frozen whole blood, isolated PBMCs, or DNA extracted from either of those sample types.

The sequence joins TRBV7-3 to TRBJ2-1, with TRBD2 matching 14 junction bases. The material sequenced was peripheral blood. The receptor's source is a woman aged 60-75 years with COVID-19, enrolled during active disease. The nucleotides are TGTGCCAGCAGCTTAGGACTAGCGGGGGGAGAGCAGTTCTTC. The encoded protein is CASSLGLAGGEQFF.